Ten or more counts support the clone carrying this TCR beta chain. Its matching antigen is unknown. This entry belongs to a study of neurological immune-mediated disorders. Study-level points and caveats: No link was found between any clinical or MRI feature and the multiple sclerosis repertoire cluster.

The time point: longitudinal time-point 3. V was clipped by 4 bases and J by 7 bases; unmatched bases: 6. The CDR3 is made up of 14 amino acids. The germline gives CDR1 DFQATT, CDR2 SNEGSKA (reference sequence). 5'RACE with 10-nucleotide random UMIs produced the cDNA. TCRdb passed the 5' RACE reads through MiXCR, listing each CDR3 protein once. The data show more than 75,000 distinct CDR3 sequences, with around 4.5% seen just once and 5.7% held by the top ten. The rearrangement links TRBV20-1 to TRBJ2-3; 12 bases align to TRBD2. Material: PBMCs. This clonotype originated in a woman aged 60-75 years with multiple sclerosis. CDR3 nucleotides: TGCAGTGCTACTCCTAGCGGGGGGGTGTATACGCAGTATTTT. As protein: CSATPSGGVYTQYF.